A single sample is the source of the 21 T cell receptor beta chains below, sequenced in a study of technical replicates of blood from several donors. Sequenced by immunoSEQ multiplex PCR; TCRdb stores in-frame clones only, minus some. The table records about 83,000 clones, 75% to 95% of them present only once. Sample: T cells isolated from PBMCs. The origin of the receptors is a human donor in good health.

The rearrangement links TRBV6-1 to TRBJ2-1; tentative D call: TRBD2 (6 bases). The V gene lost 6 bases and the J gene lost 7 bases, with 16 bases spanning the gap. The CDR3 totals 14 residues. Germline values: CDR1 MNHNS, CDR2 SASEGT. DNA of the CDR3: TGTGCCAGCAGAGCTAGCGCATTATCAAATGAGCAGTTCTTC. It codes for CASRASALSNEQFF.

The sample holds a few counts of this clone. DNA for the CDR3: TGTGCCAGCAGCGTAGTGGGGGCAACGAACACTGAAGCTTTCTTT. Protein product: CASSVVGATNTEAFF. The rearrangement links TRBV9 to TRBJ1-1, with a tentative D call TRBD1 (6 bases). The CDR3 runs to 15 residues. In germline, CDR1 is SGDLS, CDR2 YYNGEE. The V and J ends lost 0 bases and 1 base respectively, with 10 bases between them.

Written as DNA, the CDR3 is TGTGCCAGCAGTTCAGCGGGGCAAGAGACCCAGTACTTC. Protein sequence: CASSSAGQETQYF. This rearrangement joins TRBV6-6 to TRBJ2-5; 7 positions agree with TRBD2. V lost 4 bases, J lost 2 bases, and 1 base stayed unmatched. Germline V gene sequence: CDR1 MNHNY, CDR2 SVGAGI (reference sequence). CDR3 length: 13 amino acids.

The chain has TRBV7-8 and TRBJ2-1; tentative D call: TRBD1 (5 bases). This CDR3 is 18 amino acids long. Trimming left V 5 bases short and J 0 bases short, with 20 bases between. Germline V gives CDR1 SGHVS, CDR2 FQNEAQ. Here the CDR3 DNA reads TGTGCCAGCAGCACAACAAGGGGTCTACGAAGCTCCTACAATGAGCAGTTCTTC. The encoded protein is CASSTTRGLRSSYNEQFF.

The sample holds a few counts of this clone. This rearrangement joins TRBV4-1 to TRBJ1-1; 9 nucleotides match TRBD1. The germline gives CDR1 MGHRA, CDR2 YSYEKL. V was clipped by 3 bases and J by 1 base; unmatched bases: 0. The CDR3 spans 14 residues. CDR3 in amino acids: CASSQGQGNTEAFF. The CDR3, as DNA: TGCGCCAGCAGCCAGGGACAGGGGAACACTGAAGCTTTCTTT.

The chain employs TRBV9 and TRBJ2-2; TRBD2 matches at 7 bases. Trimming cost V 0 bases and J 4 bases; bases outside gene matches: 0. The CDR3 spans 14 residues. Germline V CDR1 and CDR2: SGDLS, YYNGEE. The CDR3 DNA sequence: TGTGCCAGCAGCGTAGGCGGGGGCACCGGGGAGCTGTTTTTT. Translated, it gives CASSVGGGTGELFF.

CDR3 nucleotides: TGTGCCTGGGGTGGAGCGTCCTTCTCCTACAATGAGCAGTTCTTC. Protein product: CAWGGASFSYNEQFF. The rearrangement links TRBV30 to TRBJ2-1; no reliable D call. There are 15 residues in the CDR3. V lost 5 bases, J lost 0 bases, and 14 bases lay in between. Germline V gene data show CDR1 as GTSNPN and CDR2 as SVGIG (reference sequence).

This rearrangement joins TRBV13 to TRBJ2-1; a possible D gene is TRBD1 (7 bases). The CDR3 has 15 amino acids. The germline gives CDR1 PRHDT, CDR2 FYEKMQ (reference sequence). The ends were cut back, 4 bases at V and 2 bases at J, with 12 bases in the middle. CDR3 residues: CASSSRGTAYNEQFF. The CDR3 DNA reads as TGTGCCAGCAGCTCTCGCGGGACAGCCTACAATGAGCAGTTCTTC. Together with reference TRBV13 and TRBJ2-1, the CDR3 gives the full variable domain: AAGVIQSPRHLIKEKRETATLKCYPIPRHDTVYWYQQGPGQDPQFLISFYEKMQSDKGSIPDRFSAQQFSDYHSELNMSSLELGDSALYFCASSSRGTAYNEQFFGPGTRLTVL.

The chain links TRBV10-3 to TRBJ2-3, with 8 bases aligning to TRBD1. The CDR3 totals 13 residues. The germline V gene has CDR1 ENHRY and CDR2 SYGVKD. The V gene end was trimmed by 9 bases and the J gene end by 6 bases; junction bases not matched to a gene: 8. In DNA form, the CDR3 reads TGTGCCATTGGACAGGGATCTCTTGATACGCAGTATTTT. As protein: CAIGQGSLDTQYF.

CDR3: CASSLDKTAATNEKLFF. The CDR3 nucleotides are TGTGCCAGCAGCTTAGATAAGACAGCCGCAACTAATGAAAAACTGTTTTTT. The rearrangement links TRBV11-2 to TRBJ1-4; D might be TRBD1 (5 bases). Per the germline V gene, CDR1 is SGHAT and CDR2 is FQNNGV. Trimming took 0 bases from V and 0 from J, leaving 11 bases between them. CDR3 length: 17 residues.

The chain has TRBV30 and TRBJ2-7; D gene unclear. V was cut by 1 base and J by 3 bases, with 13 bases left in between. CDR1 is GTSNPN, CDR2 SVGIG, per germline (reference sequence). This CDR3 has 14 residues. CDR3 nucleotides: TGTGCCTGGAGTGGTACGCTCCTAGGCTACGAGCAGTACTTC. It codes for CAWSGTLLGYEQYF.

This CDR3 is CASKEAQNSGNTIYF. The DNA for the CDR3 is TGTGCCAGCAAGGAAGCCCAGAACTCTGGAAACACCATATATTTT. The rearrangement links TRBV2 to TRBJ1-3; D is uncertain. The CDR3 has 15 amino acids. V lost 7 bases and J 0 bases, leaving 13 bases between the germline ends. Germline loops: CDR1 SNHLY, CDR2 FYNNEI.

The DNA of the CDR3 is TGTGCCAGCAGCCGAAACAGGGCATGGGAGACCCAGTACTTC. It encodes CASSRNRAWETQYF. The chain is built from TRBV7-6 and TRBJ2-5; TRBD1 might be the D (6 bases). V was shortened by 5 bases and J by 5 bases, with 15 bases between the two germline ends. This CDR3 region has 14 residues. Germline CDR1 SGHVS, CDR2 FNYEAQ.

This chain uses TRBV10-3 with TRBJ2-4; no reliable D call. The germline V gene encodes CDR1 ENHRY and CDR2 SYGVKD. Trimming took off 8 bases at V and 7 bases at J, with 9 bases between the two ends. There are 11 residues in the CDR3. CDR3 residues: CAIGYSNIQYF. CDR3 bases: TGTGCCATCGGATACAGTAACATTCAGTACTTC.

The CDR3 loop reads CASSERTSGRFEQFF. The CDR3 bases are TGTGCCAGCAGTGAAAGGACTAGCGGGAGGTTTGAGCAGTTCTTC. V and J are TRBV2 and TRBJ2-1; the match to TRBD2 covers 14 bases. CDR3 length: 15 residues. Germline CDR1 and CDR2: SNHLY and FYNNEI. V was clipped by 2 bases and J by 9 bases; unmatched bases: 3. Looking up the rest from reference TRBV2 and TRBJ2-1 gives the full variable domain: EPEVTQTPSHQVTQMGQEVILRCVPISNHLYFYWYRQILGQKVEFLVSFYNNEISEKSEIFDDQFSVERPDGSNFTLKIRSTKLEDSAMYFCASSERTSGRFEQFFGPGTRLTVL.

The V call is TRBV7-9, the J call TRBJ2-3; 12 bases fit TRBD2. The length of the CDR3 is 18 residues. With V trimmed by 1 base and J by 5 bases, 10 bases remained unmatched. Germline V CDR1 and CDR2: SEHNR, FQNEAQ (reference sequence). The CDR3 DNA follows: TGTGCCAGCAGCTTAGGCCTAGCGGGAGGGCCTGCGGTAGATACGCAGTATTTT. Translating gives CASSLGLAGGPAVDTQYF.

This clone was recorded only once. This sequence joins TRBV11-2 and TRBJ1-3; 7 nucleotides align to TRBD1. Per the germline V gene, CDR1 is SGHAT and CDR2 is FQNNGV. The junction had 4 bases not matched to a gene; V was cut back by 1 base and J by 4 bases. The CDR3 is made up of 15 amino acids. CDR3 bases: TGTGCCAGCAGCTTAGCTAGGGGGCCAGGAAACACCATATATTTT. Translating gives CASSLARGPGNTIYF.

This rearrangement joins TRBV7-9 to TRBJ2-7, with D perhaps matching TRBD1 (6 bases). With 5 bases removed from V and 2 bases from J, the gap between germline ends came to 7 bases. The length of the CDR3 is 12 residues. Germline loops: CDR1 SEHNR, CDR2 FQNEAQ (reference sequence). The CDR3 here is CASSRQAYEQYF. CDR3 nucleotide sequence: TGTGCCAGCAGCCGACAGGCCTACGAGCAGTACTTC.

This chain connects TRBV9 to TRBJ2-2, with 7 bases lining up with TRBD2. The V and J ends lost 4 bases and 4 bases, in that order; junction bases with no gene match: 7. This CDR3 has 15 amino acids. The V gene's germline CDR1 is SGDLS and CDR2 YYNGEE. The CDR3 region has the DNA TGTGCCAGCAGCATAAGACTAGCAAGCACCGGGGAGCTGTTTTTT. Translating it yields CASSIRLASTGELFF.

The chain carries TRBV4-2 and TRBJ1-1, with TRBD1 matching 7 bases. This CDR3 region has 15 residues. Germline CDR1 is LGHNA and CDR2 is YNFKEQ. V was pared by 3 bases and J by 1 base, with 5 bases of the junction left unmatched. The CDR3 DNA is TGTGCCAGCAGCCATCTAGGGACAGCGAACACTGAAGCTTTCTTT. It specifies CASSHLGTANTEAFF.

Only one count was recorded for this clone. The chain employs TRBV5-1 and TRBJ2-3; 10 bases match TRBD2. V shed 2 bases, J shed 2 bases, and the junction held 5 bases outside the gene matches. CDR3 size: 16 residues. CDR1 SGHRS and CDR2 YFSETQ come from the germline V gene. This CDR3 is CASSLGLADLTDTQYF. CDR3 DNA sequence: TGCGCCAGCAGCTTAGGACTAGCGGACCTCACAGATACGCAGTATTTT. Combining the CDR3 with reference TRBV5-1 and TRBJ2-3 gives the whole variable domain KAGVTQTPRYLIKTRGQQVTLSCSPISGHRSVSWYQQTPGQGLQFLFEYFSETQRNKGNFPGRFSGRQFSNSRSEMNVSTLELGDSALYLCASSLGLADLTDTQYFGPGTRLTVL.